The T cell receptor beta chain under discussion was sequenced for a study of T cell responses to AZD1222 COVID-19 vaccine. This clone was counted a single time. Antigen: not known. The CDR3 has 15 residues. Losses at the gene ends were 3 bases for V and 5 bases for J; bases not matched to a gene: 8. The germline gives CDR1 SGHRS, CDR2 YFSETQ. The study's findings and limits: Unmutated regions of variants are reportedly targeted by nearly half of spike-specific TCRs.

The data were produced by immunoSEQ multiplex PCR, yet TCRdb's version contains in-frame clones alone and is incomplete. The profile shows 83,000 or so clones, approximately 90% of them singletons. The chain combines TRBV5-1 with TRBJ2-7, with TRBD2 matching over 10 bases. This receptor was identified in an adult who received the AZD1222 COVID-19 vaccine. The sequences come from peripheral blood, collected 28 days after the second AZD1222 dose. The CDR3 DNA reads as TGCGCCAGCAGCTCTTTAGCGGGAGGAAGCAACGAGCAGTACTTC. Amino acids: CASSSLAGGSNEQYF. Using reference TRBV5-1 and TRBJ2-7 for the parts outside the CDR3, the full variable domain is KAGVTQTPRYLIKTRGQQVTLSCSPISGHRSVSWYQQTPGQGLQFLFEYFSETQRNKGNFPGRFSGRQFSNSRSEMNVSTLELGDSALYLCASSSLAGGSNEQYFGPGTRLTVT.